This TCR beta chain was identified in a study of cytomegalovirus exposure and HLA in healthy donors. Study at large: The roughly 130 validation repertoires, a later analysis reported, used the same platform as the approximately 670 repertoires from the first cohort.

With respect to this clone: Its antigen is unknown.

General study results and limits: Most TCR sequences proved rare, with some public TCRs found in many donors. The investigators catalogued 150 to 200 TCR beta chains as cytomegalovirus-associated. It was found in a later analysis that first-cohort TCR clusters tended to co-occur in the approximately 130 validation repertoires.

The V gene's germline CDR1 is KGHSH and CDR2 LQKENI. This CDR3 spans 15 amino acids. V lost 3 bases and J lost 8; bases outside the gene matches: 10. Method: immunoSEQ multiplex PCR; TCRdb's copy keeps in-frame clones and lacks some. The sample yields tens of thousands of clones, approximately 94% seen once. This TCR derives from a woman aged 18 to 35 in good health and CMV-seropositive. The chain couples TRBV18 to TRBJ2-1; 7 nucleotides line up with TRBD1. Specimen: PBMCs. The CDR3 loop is CASSPQPGGGDEQFF. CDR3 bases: TGTGCCAGCTCACCCCAGCCAGGGGGTGGTGATGAGCAGTTCTTC.